These 20 T cell receptor beta chains originate from one sample sequenced in a study of human T cells and chemical hapten exposure. The time point denotes: patch test 2, 6 weeks after DPC sensitization. Treatment given: therapeutic diphenylcyclopropenone sensitization with weekly scalp DPC. TCRdb reprocessed the RACE reads via MiXCR and lists one record per CDR3 protein. Of some 81,000 distinct CDR3 sequences listed, under 14% were seen once; the top ten hold 1.5% to 2%. The sequenced sample was whole blood, obtained in connection with sensitization to the hapten diphenylcyclopropenone (DPC). Receptor source: a man aged 18 to 29 with alopecia areata. Some clones in this sample may be carry-over from other donors' samples.

V usage is TRBV20-1 and J usage is TRBJ2-5; 10 nucleotides align to TRBD2. The ends lost 3 bases at V and 2 bases at J; junction bases unmatched: 6. The CDR3 has 15 amino acids. Germline CDR1 reads DFQATT; CDR2 reads SNEGSKA (reference sequence). The CDR3 nucleotides are TGCAGTGCTAGGATCCTAGCGGGGGAACAAGAGACCCAGTACTTC. This translates into CSARILAGEQETQYF.

This clonotype was recorded many times. The chain couples TRBV7-2 to TRBJ2-1; D is uncertain. The CDR3 has 14 residues. V gave up 5 bases and J gave up 2 bases, with 10 bases separating them. CDR1 is SGHTA, CDR2 FQGNSA, per germline. The DNA of the CDR3 is TGTGCCAGCAGCCCTGCTATCCCCTACAATGAGCAGTTCTTC. Residues: CASSPAIPYNEQFF.

The genes are TRBV10-3 and TRBJ1-1; no definite D call. The V and J ends lost 3 bases and 5 bases respectively, with 16 bases between them. Germline V gives CDR1 ENHRY, CDR2 SYGVKD. The CDR3 sequence is 15 residues long. This chain's CDR3 is CAISDLWGRGTEAFF. The CDR3 DNA reads TGTGCCATCAGTGATCTCTGGGGAAGAGGTACTGAAGCTTTCTTT.

This clonotype was counted many times. The chain is built from TRBV5-1 and TRBJ2-7, with D possibly TRBD1 on 5 matching bases. The CDR3 is made up of 13 amino acids. CDR1 and CDR2 from the germline V gene are SGHRS and YFSETQ. Between the trimmed V and J ends, which lost 0 bases and 3 bases, there was a span of 7 bases. In nucleotides, the CDR3 is TGCGCCAGCAGCTTGGGACAGCTCTACGAGCAGTACTTC. It translates to CASSLGQLYEQYF.

This clonotype appeared a few times. The gene calls are TRBV20-1 and TRBJ1-2, with D unclear. The CDR3 is 12 residues long. Deletions cut 3 bases from V and 4 bases from J, with 9 bases between. The V gene's germline CDR1 is DFQATT and CDR2 SNEGSKA (reference sequence). CDR3 sequence reads: CSASTNRYGYTF. The CDR3, as DNA: TGCAGTGCTAGCACAAACCGCTATGGCTACACCTTC.

The CDR3 DNA follows: TGCAGCGCCCGACTCCAGAACACTGAAGCTTTCTTT. The encoded protein is CSARLQNTEAFF. J is TRBJ1-1 and V is TRBV29-1; unclear D gene. The V end was cut by 7 bases, the J end by 1 base, with 10 bases between. The CDR3 runs to 12 residues. The germline CDR1 and CDR2 sequences are SQVTM and ANQGSEA. The full variable domain, with the rest looked up from reference TRBV29-1 and TRBJ1-1, is SAVISQKPSRDICQRGTSLTIQCQVDSQVTMMFWYRQQPGQSLTLIATANQGSEATYESGFVIDKFPISRPNLTFSTLTVSNMSPEDSSIYLCSARLQNTEAFFGQGTRLTVV.

This clonotype came up many times. This rearrangement joins TRBV3-1 to TRBJ2-7; D may be TRBD1 or TRBD2 (5 bases each). With 8 bases removed from V and 0 bases from J, the gap between germline ends came to 14 bases. The CDR3 spans 14 residues. The germline CDR1 and CDR2 sequences are LGHDT and YNNKEL (reference sequence). For the CDR3, the DNA is TGTGCCAGCTCCGGGACGCATACCTCCTACGAGCAGTACTTC. It encodes CASSGTHTSYEQYF.

The table lists this clonotype with a few counts. The J gene is TRBJ1-2, the V gene TRBV7-9, with 12 bases aligning to TRBD1. CDR1 SEHNR and CDR2 FQNEAQ come from the germline V gene (reference sequence). The CDR3 runs 12 residues. The CDR3 DNA reads as TGTGCGGTGGGGACAGGGGGCTTAGGCTACACCTTC. Translation: CAVGTGGLGYTF.

This clonotype was seen repeatedly, ten times or more. The V call is TRBV7-6, the J call TRBJ1-3; D is possibly TRBD1 (6 bases). The CDR3 covers 16 residues. Germline-derived CDR1 and CDR2 are SGHVS and FNYEAQ. The V gene lost 5 bases and the J gene lost 0 bases, with 14 bases spanning the gap. CDR3 nucleotides: TGTGCCAGCAGCCCAACTACAGGGCACTCTGGAAACACCATATATTTT. Translated: CASSPTTGHSGNTIYF.

This clonotype was seen at least ten times. This chain links TRBV19 with TRBJ1-1, with unresolved D. Trimming took off 4 bases at V and 0 bases at J, with 3 bases between the two ends. CDR1 and CDR2 (germline): LNHDA, SQIVND (reference sequence). CDR3 size: 12 residues. The CDR3 region is CASSRLNTEAFF. The CDR3 DNA reads as TGTGCCAGTAGTAGGCTGAACACTGAAGCTTTCTTT. The complete variable domain, with remaining parts taken from reference TRBV19 and TRBJ1-1, reads DGGITQSPKYLFRKEGQNVTLSCEQNLNHDAMYWYRQDPGQGLRLIYYSQIVNDFQKGDIAEGYSVSREKKESFPLTVTSAQKNPTAFYLCASSRLNTEAFFGQGTRLTVV.

This clonotype was counted only a few times. V is TRBV19 and J is TRBJ1-4, with TRBD1 as a possible D gene (6 bases). Germline loops: CDR1 LNHDA, CDR2 SQIVND (reference sequence). CDR3 length equals 14 residues. Trimming removed 9 bases from V and 8 bases from J, with 19 bases in between. As DNA, the CDR3 is TGTGCCAGCGATACAGGGACCCTAGGGGAAAAACTGTTTTTT. It codes for CASDTGTLGEKLFF.

This clonotype was counted between two and nine times. The chain uses TRBV27 and TRBJ2-5, with D perhaps matching TRBD1 or TRBD2 (5 bases each). V shed 5 bases and J shed 2 bases, with 9 bases lying between them. Germline V gene data show CDR1 as MNHEY and CDR2 as SMNVEV (reference sequence). The CDR3 spans 13 residues. The CDR3: CASSRGRQETQYF. CDR3 DNA sequence: TGTGCCAGCAGTCGGGGCAGGCAAGAGACCCAGTACTTC.

There are many counts of this clonotype. The chain uses TRBV10-1 and TRBJ2-7; 10 bases line up with TRBD1. From germline, CDR1 is WNHNN and CDR2 SYGVQD (reference sequence). The CDR3 sequence is 16 residues long. Trimming removed 7 bases from V and 1 base from J; junction bases left unmatched: 10. CDR3 amino acids: CASTDPGTGESYEQYV. The DNA of the CDR3 is TGCGCCAGCACCGACCCCGGGACAGGGGAATCCTACGAGCAGTACGTC.

This clonotype turned up a few times. The chain couples TRBV29-1 to TRBJ1-6; D might be TRBD1 (5 bases). CDR3 length: 17 amino acids. Germline-derived CDR1 and CDR2 are SQVTM and ANQGSEA. CDR3 coding DNA: TGCGCGGTTTCCGGGGCAGGAGCCACGAGAGATAATTCACCCCTCCACTTT. Its translation is CAVSGAGATRDNSPLHF.

J is TRBJ1-4 and V is TRBV9; D is possibly TRBD1 (5 bases). The V and J ends lost 3 bases and 8 bases respectively, with 17 bases between them. From germline, CDR1 is SGDLS and CDR2 YYNGEE. This CDR3 is 15 amino acids long. The CDR3 nucleotides are TGTGCCAGCAGCGCCCTCACAGGAAGGGGCGAAAAACTGTTTTTT. This sequence encodes CASSALTGRGEKLFF.

There are a few counts of this clonotype. V is TRBV11-2 and J is TRBJ2-3; 7 bases are shared with TRBD2. The germline V gene has CDR1 SGHAT and CDR2 FQNNGV. Trimming took 1 base from V and 12 from J; bases not matched to a gene: 10. CDR3 length: 14 amino acids. The CDR3 protein is CASSLGGPGTTQYF. The CDR3 bases are TGTGCCAGCAGCTTAGGTGGGCCCGGGACTACTCAGTATTTT.

V usage is TRBV10-3 and J usage is TRBJ2-3, with D possibly TRBD1 on 6 matching bases. Looked up from germline, CDR1 is ENHRY and CDR2 is SYGVKD. The germline V and J ends were trimmed by 8 bases and 1 base, with 13 bases remaining between them. CDR3 length: 14 residues. The DNA for the CDR3 is TGTGCCATCCGCCGGACAGAGGGCACAGATACGCAGTATTTT. This translates into CAIRRTEGTDTQYF.

J is TRBJ2-2 and V is TRBV9; D is undetermined. The CDR3 loop spans 16 amino acids. Per the germline V gene, CDR1 is SGDLS and CDR2 is YYNGEE. Trimming took off 3 bases at V and 0 bases at J, with 12 bases between the two ends. CDR3 in amino acids: CASSARLQSNTGELFF. The CDR3 DNA reads as TGTGCCAGCAGCGCCCGTCTGCAGTCGAACACCGGGGAGCTGTTTTTT.

This clonotype appeared many times. The rearrangement links TRBV2 to TRBJ1-5; TRBD1 matches 7 bases. CDR1 and CDR2 (germline): SNHLY, FYNNEI. This CDR3 is 14 amino acids long. V lost 6 bases and J lost 0; bases outside the gene matches: 2. The CDR3 here is CASRGQTSNQPQHF. DNA for the CDR3: TGTGCCAGCAGGGGACAGACTAGCAATCAGCCCCAGCATTTT.

This clonotype was recorded at least ten times. CDR3: CASSQFRGPSNQPQHF. DNA for the CDR3: TGCGCCAGCAGCCAGTTTCGGGGGCCTAGCAATCAGCCCCAGCATTTT. V usage is TRBV4-1 and J usage is TRBJ1-5, with D tentatively TRBD1 (6 bases). The V end was cut by 3 bases, the J end by 0 bases, with 12 bases between. CDR1 and CDR2 from the germline V gene are MGHRA and YSYEKL. CDR3 length: 16 residues.